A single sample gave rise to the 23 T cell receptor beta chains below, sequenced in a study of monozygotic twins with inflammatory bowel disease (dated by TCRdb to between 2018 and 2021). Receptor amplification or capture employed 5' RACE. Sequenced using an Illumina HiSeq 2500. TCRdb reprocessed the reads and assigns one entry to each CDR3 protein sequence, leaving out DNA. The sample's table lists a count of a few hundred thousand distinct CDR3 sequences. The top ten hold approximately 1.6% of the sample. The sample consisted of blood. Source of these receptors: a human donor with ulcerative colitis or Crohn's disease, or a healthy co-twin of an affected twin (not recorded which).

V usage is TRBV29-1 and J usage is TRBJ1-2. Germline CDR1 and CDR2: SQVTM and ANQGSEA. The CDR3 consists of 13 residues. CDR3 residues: CSASNIENYGYTF.

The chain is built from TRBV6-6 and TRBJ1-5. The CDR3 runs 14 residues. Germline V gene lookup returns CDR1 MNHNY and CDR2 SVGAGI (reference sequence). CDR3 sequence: CASSYMGKNQPQHF.

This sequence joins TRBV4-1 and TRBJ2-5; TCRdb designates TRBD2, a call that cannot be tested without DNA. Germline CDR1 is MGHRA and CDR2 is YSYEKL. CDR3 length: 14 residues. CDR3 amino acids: CASSGLAGAETQYF.

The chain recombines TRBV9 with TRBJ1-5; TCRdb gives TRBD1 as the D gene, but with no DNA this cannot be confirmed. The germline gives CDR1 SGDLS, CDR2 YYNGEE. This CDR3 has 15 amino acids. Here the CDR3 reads CASSTDSRLNQPQHF.

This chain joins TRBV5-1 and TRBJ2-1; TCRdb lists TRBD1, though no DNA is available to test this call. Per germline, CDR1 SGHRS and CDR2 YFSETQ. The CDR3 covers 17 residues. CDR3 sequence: CASSLAPTGSSYNEQFF.

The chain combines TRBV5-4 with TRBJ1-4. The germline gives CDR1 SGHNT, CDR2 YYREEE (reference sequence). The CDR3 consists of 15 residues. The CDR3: CASSLAPGRGEKLFF.

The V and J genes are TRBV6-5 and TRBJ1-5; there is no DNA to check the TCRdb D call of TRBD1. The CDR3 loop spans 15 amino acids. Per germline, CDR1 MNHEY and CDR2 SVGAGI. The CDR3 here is CASSLQGAKDQPQHF.

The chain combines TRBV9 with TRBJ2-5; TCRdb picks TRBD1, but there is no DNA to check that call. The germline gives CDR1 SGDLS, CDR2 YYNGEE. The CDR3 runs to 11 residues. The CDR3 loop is CASSSRETQYF.

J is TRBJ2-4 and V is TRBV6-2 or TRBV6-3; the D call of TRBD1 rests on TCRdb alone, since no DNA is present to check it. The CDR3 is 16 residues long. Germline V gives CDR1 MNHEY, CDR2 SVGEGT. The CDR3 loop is CASSYRAGREKNIQYF.

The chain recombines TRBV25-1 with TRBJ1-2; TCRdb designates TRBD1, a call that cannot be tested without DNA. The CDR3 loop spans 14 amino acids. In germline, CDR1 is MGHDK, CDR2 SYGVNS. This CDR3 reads CASSENYRGSGYTF.

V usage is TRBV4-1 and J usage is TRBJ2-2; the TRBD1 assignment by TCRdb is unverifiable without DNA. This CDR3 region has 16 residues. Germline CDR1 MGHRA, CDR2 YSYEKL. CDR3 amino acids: CASSQAGIVGTGELFF.

CDR3 loop: CAISERGGRDEQYF. This chain connects TRBV10-3 to TRBJ2-7; the TRBD2 assignment by TCRdb is unverifiable without DNA. This CDR3 comprises 14 residues. The germline gives CDR1 ENHRY, CDR2 SYGVKD.

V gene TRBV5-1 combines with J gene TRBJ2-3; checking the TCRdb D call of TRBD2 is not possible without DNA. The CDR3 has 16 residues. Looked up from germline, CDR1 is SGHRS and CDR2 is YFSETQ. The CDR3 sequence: CASSYTGTSGTDTQYF. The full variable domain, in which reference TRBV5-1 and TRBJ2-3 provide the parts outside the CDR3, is KAGVTQTPRYLIKTRGQQVTLSCSPISGHRSVSWYQQTPGQGLQFLFEYFSETQRNKGNFPGRFSGRQFSNSRSEMNVSTLELGDSALYLCASSYTGTSGTDTQYFGPGTRLTVL.

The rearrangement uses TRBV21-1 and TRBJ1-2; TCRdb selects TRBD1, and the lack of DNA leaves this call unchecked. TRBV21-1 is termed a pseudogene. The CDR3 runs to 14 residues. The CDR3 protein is CASSKAIQGDGYTF.

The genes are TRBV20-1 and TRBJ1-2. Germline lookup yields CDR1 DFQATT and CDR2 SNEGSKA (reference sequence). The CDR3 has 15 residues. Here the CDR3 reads CSATSLGRSPGGYTF.

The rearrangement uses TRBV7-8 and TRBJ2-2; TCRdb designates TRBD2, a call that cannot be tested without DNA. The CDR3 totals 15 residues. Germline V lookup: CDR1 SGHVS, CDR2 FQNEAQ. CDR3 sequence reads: CASSSLAGATGELFF.

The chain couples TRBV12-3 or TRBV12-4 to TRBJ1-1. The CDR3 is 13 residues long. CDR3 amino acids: CASSFVRNTEAFF.

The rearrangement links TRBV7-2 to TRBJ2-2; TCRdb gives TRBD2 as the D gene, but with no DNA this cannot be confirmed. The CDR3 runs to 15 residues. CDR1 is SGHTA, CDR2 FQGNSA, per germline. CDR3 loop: CASSLELAVAGELFF.

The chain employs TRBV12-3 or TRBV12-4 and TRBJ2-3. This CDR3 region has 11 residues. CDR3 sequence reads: CASSETDTQYF.

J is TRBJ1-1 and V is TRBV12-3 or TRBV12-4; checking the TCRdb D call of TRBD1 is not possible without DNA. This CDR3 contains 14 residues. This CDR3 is CASSPTGRGTEAFF.

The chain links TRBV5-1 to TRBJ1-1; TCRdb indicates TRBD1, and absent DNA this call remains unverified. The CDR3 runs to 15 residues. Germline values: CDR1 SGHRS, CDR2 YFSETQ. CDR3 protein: CASSRNTRGQNEAFF.

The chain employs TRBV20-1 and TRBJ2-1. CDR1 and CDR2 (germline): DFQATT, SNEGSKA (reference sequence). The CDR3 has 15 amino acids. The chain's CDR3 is CSARVTGSSYNEQFF.

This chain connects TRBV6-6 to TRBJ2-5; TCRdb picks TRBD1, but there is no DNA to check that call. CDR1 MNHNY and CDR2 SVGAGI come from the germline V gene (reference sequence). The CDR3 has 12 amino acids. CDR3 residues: CASSYPPETQYF.